The rows below give T cell receptor beta chains drawn from one sample of a study of T cell repertoires in cytomegalovirus infection. These TCRs are of unknown antigen specificity. TCRdb fed the reads into MiXCR, producing one record per CDR3 protein. This table holds 680,000 or so distinct CDR3 sequences, 30% to 35% found once. This specimen consisted of cultured PBMCs, obtained from culture after CMV antigen stimulation. These receptors were collected from a human donor in good health (CMV status not recorded). Some clones in this sample may be carry-over from other donors' samples. Each CDR3 is given with its conserved first and last residue. The order of the fields is J gene, clone size, D gene, V gene, CDR3 protein, CDR3 DNA. The D gene is left open where the match is weak. The size field is filled for only some rows; it gives once, few, many or a size class.

J gene: TRBJ2-7
clone size: .
D gene: TRBD2
V gene: TRBV6-5
CDR3 protein: CASSYRRGGPYEQYF
CDR3 DNA: TGTGCCAGCAGTTACCGGCGGGGGGGCCCCTACGAGCAGTACTTC

J gene: TRBJ2-4
clone size: few
D gene: .
V gene: TRBV7-2
CDR3 protein: CASSLGGDSDIQYF
CDR3 DNA: TGTGCCAGCAGCTTAGGCGGGGATTCGGACATTCAGTACTTC

J gene: TRBJ2-1
clone size: few
D gene: TRBD2
V gene: TRBV18
CDR3 protein: CASSPGLAQNNEQFF
CDR3 DNA: TGTGCCAGCTCACCGGGACTAGCGCAGAACAATGAGCAGTTCTTC

J gene: TRBJ1-1
clone size: .
D gene: .
V gene: TRBV9
CDR3 protein: CASSSPFGLMNTEAFF
CDR3 DNA: TGTGCCAGCAGCTCCCCCTTTGGGCTCATGAACACTGAAGCTTTCTTT

J gene: TRBJ2-1
clone size: .
D gene: .
V gene: TRBV2
CDR3 protein: CASSESRAGSYNEQFF
CDR3 DNA: TGTGCCAGCAGTGAGAGTCGGGCAGGCTCCTACAATGAGCAGTTCTTC

J gene: TRBJ2-1
clone size: .
D gene: TRBD2
V gene: TRBV6-6
CDR3 protein: CANSYPTSVGEQFF
CDR3 DNA: TGTGCCAACAGTTACCCTACTAGCGTGGGTGAGCAGTTCTTC

J gene: TRBJ1-1
clone size: .
D gene: TRBD1
V gene: TRBV7-8
CDR3 protein: CASSSRQGPDTEAFF
CDR3 DNA: TGTGCCAGCAGCTCGAGACAGGGGCCAGACACTGAAGCTTTCTTT

J gene: TRBJ1-3
clone size: few
D gene: .
V gene: TRBV7-2
CDR3 protein: CASSPIVGSGNTIYF
CDR3 DNA: TGTGCCAGCAGTCCCATAGTGGGGTCTGGAAACACCATATATTTT

J gene: TRBJ2-7
clone size: .
D gene: TRBD2
V gene: TRBV20-1
CDR3 protein: CSARDAGGLEQYF
CDR3 DNA: TGCAGTGCTAGAGATGCGGGGGGATTAGAGCAGTACTTC

J gene: TRBJ2-3
clone size: few
D gene: TRBD2
V gene: TRBV11-3
CDR3 protein: CASSSKYGTSGDTQYF
CDR3 DNA: TGTGCCAGCAGCTCAAAATACGGGACTAGCGGAGATACGCAGTATTTT

J gene: TRBJ2-7
clone size: few
D gene: TRBD2
V gene: TRBV4-3
CDR3 protein: CASSQWTSDYEQYF
CDR3 DNA: TGCGCCAGCAGCCAGTGGACTAGCGATTACGAGCAGTACTTC